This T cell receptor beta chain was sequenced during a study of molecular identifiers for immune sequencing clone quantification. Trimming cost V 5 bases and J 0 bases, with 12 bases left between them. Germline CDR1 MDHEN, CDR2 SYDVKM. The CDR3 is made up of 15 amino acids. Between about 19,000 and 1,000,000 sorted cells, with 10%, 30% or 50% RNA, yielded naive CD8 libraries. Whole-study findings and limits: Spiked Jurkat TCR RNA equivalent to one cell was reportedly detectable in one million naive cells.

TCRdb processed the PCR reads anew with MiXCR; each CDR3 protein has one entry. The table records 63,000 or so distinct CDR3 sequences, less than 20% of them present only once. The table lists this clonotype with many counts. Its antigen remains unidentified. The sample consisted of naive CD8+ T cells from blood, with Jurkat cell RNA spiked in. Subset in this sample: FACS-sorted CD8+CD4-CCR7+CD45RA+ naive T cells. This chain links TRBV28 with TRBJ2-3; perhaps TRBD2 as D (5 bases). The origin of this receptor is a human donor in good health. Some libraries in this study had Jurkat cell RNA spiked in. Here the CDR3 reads CASSLFRGSTDTQYF. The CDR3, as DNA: TGTGCCAGCAGTCTCTTTCGCGGGAGCACAGATACGCAGTATTTT. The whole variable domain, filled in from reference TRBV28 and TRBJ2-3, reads DVKVTQSSRYLVKRTGEKVFLECVQDMDHENMFWYRQDPGLGLRLIYFSYDVKMKEKGDIPEGYSVSREKKERFSLILESASTNQTSMYLCASSLFRGSTDTQYFGPGTRLTVL.